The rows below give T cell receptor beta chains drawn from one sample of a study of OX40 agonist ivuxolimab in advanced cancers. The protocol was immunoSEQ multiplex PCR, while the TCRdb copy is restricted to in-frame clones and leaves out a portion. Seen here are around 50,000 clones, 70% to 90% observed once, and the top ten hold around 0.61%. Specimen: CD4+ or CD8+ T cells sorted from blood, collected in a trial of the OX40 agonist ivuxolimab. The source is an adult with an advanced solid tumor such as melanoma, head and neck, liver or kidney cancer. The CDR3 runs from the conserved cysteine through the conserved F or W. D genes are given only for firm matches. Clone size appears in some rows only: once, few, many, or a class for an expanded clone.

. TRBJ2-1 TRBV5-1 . TGCGCCAGCAGCTCAACCCTTTACAATGAGCAGTTCTTC CASSSTLYNEQFF
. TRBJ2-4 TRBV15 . TGTGCCACCAGCAGAGATGGTGACATTCAGTACTTC CATSRDGDIQYF
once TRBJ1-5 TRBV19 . TGTGCCAGTAGTATAGAGATGGGGGGGCACCAGCCCCAGCATTTT CASSIEMGGHQPQHF
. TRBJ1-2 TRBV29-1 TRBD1 TGCAGCGTCTGGACAGGGATTAGCTATGGCTACACCTTC CSVWTGISYGYTF
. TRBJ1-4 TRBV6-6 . TGTGCCAGCCAGTTTGCTAATGAAAAACTGTTTTTT CASQFANEKLFF
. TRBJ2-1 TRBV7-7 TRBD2 TGTGCTAGCAGCTTTGAGCGGGACCATGAGCAGTTCTTC CASSFERDHEQFF
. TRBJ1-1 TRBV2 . TGTGCCAGCACAAGGGCGGACACTGAAGCTTTCTTT CASTRADTEAFF
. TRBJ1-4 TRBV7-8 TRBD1 TGTGCCAGCAGCTTATCCCCGGGACAGGGGGTGGAAAAACTGTTTTTT CASSLSPGQGVEKLFF
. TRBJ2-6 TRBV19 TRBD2 TGTGCCAGTAGTATCGGGGGGACTGGGGCCAACGTCCTGACTTTC CASSIGGTGANVLTF
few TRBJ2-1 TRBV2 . TGTGCCAGCAGTGTGGAGGGAGTGAAGAATGAGCAGTTCTTC CASSVEGVKNEQFF
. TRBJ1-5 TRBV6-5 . TGTGCCAGCAGTTACAAGGGAAAAAATCAGCCCCAGCATTTT CASSYKGKNQPQHF
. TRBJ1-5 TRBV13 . TGTGCCAGCAGCTCCTATGGCAATCAGCCCCAGCATTTT CASSSYGNQPQHF
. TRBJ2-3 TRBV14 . TGTGCCAGCAGCCATTCACCCAGCACAGATACGCAGTATTTT CASSHSPSTDTQYF
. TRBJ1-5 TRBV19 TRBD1 TGTGCCAGTACCACGGGGACAGGGGGCCTACCCAGCAATCAGCCCCAGCATTTT CASTTGTGGLPSNQPQHF
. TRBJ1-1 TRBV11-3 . TGTGCCAGCAGCTTAGGCCGGGTGAGCGCTGAAGCTTTCTTT CASSLGRVSAEAFF
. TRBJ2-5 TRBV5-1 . TGCGCCAGCAGCCCCCGGGACGCAGAAGAGACCCAGTACTTC CASSPRDAEETQYF
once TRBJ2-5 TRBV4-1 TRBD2 TGCGCCAGCTCTTTCCAGCGGGAGGAAGAGACCCAGTACTTC CASSFQREEETQYF
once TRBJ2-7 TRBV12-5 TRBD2 TGTGCTAGTGGTTTGGAGGCGGGAGCCTACGAGCAGTACTTC CASGLEAGAYEQYF
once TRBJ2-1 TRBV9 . TGTGCCAGCAGCGACACCGGGACATCAAGGTGGTATGAGCAGTTCTTC CASSDTGTSRWYEQFF
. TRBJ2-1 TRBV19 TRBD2 TGTGCCAGTAGTATATTTGGTCTAGCGGTGAACAATGAGCAGTTCTTC CASSIFGLAVNNEQFF
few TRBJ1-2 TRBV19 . TGTGCCAGTAGGCTCGCTAGCGGCTACACCTTC CASRLASGYTF
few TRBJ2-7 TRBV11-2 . TGTGCCAGCAGCCAATCCTACGAGCAGTACTTC CASSQSYEQYF
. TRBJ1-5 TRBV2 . TGTGCCAGCACACAAGGGGATCAGCCCCAGCATTTT CASTQGDQPQHF
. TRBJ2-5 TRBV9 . TGTGCCAGCAGCGTAGGTGGAGGACAAGAGACCCAGTACTTC CASSVGGGQETQYF
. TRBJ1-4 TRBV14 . TGTGCCAGCAGCCCAGGCCCGGGGAGTACTAATGAAAAACTGTTTTTT CASSPGPGSTNEKLFF
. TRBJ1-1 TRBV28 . TGTGCCAGCAGTTTAATCTTGGCGAACACTGAAGCTTTCTTT CASSLILANTEAFF
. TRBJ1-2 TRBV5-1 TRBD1 TGCGCCAGCAGCTGGCAATGGGGACAGGGAACCTACACCTTC CASSWQWGQGTYTF
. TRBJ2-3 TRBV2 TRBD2 TGTGCCAGCAGTACCCCGGGACTAGCGGGCCTAGACGTGGGTACGCAGTATTTT CASSTPGLAGLDVGTQYF
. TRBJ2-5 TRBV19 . TGTGCCAGTAGTATGTGGATCACCCAAGAGACCCAGTACTTC CASSMWITQETQYF
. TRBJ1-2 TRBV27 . TGTGCCAGCAGTTCGGCAGGGTTTGACTACACCTTC CASSSAGFDYTF
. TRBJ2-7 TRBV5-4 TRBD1 TGTGCCAGCAGCCTTGACAGGGGGTCAGACGAGCAGTACTTC CASSLDRGSDEQYF
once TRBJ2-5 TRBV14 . TGTGCCAGCAGCCAACTCCTCAGGGCCTCGACGTCAAACCAAGAGACCCAGTACTTC CASSQLLRASTSNQETQYF
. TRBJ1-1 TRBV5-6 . TGTGCCAGCAGCTTGGTCCCGTTGAACACTGAAGCTTTCTTT CASSLVPLNTEAFF
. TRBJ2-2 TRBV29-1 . TGCAGCGTTGCCATCACCGGGGAGCTGTTTTTT CSVAITGELFF
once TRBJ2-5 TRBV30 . TGTGCCTGGAGTCTGGGGGGAGGCGGGGAGACCCAGTACTTC CAWSLGGGGETQYF
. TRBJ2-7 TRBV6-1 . TGTGCCAGCAGCGTCGCCGCCACCTACGAGCAGTACTTC CASSVAATYEQYF
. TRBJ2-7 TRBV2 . TGTGCCATCACCAGTGGGCTAACCGGTCCAGAGCAGTACTTC CAITSGLTGPEQYF
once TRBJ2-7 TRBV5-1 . TGCGCCAGCAGCAGGGATGCCTACGAGCAGTACTTC CASSRDAYEQYF
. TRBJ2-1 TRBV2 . TGTGCCAGCAGGGGCGGGCTGGACCAGCAGTTCTTC CASRGGLDQQFF
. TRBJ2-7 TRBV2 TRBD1 TGTGCCAGCAGTGAAGTTGCCCTCGGGCAGGGGGCGTTGTACGAGCAGTACTTC CASSEVALGQGALYEQYF